This TCR beta chain was identified in a study of response to subunit inactivated influenza vaccine. TCRdb fed the RT-PCR reads into MiXCR, producing one record per CDR3 protein. The sample comprises 400,000 to 550,000 distinct CDR3 sequences, roughly 23% of which are singletons, and approximately 1.9% rests with the top ten. This clonotype has just a few counts. The CDR3 is 17 amino acids. V was shortened by 1 base and J by 2 bases, with 18 bases between the two germline ends. CDR1 MDHEN and CDR2 SYDVKM come from the germline V gene. The chain joins TRBV28 to TRBJ2-7; D unclear. This clonotype originated in a man aged 45 to 65 who received an inactivated influenza vaccine. This specimen consisted of CD4+ T cells sorted from PBMCs, obtained around 5 days after vaccination. CDR3 loop: CASSLSGTGYQTYEQYF. In nucleotides, the CDR3 is TGTGCCAGCAGTTTATCTGGAACCGGGTACCAAACCTACGAGCAGTACTTC. The full variable domain, its missing parts supplied by reference TRBV28 and TRBJ2-7, is DVKVTQSSRYLVKRTGEKVFLECVQDMDHENMFWYRQDPGLGLRLIYFSYDVKMKEKGDIPEGYSVSREKKERFSLILESASTNQTSMYLCASSLSGTGYQTYEQYFGPGTRLTVT.